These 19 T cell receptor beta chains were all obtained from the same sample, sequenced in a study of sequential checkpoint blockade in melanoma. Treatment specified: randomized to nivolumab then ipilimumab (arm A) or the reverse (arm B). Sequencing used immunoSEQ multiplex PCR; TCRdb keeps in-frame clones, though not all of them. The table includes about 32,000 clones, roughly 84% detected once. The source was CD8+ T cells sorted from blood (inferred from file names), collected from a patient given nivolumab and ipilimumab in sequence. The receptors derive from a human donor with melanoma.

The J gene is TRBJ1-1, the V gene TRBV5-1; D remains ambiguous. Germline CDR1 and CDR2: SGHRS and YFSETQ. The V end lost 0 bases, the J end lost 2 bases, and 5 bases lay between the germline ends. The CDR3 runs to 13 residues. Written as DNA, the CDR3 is TGCGCCAGCAGCTTGGGAACAAACACTGAAGCTTTCTTT. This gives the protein CASSLGTNTEAFF.

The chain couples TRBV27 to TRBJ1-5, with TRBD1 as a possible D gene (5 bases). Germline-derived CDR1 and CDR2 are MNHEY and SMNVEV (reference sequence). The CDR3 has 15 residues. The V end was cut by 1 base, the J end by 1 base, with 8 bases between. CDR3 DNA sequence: TGTGCCAGCAGTTTATGGGGGGGGAGCAATCAGCCCCAGCATTTT. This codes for CASSLWGGSNQPQHF.

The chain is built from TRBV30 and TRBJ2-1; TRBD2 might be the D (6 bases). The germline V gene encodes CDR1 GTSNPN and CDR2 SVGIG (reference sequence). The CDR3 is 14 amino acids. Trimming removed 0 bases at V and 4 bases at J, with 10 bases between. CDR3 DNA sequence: TGTGCCTGGAGTGTGATCGGGAGTTACAATGAGCAGTTCTTC. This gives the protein CAWSVIGSYNEQFF.

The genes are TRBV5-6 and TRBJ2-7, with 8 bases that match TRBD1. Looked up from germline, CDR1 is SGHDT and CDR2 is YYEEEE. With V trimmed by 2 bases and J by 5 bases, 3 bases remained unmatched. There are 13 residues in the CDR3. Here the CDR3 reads CASSFGRGHEQYF. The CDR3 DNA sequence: TGTGCCAGCAGCTTTGGCAGGGGGCACGAGCAGTACTTC.

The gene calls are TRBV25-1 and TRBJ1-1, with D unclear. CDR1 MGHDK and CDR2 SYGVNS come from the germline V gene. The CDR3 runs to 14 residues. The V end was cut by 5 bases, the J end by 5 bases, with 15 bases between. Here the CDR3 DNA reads TGTGCCAGCAGTTCCCGAGGAGGTTTGACTGAAGCTTTCTTT. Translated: CASSSRGGLTEAFF.

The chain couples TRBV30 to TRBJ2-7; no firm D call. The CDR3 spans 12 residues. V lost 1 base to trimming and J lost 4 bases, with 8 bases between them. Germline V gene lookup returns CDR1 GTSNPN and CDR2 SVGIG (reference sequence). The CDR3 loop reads CAWSDQAYEQYF. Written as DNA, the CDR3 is TGTGCCTGGAGTGATCAGGCTTACGAGCAGTACTTC.

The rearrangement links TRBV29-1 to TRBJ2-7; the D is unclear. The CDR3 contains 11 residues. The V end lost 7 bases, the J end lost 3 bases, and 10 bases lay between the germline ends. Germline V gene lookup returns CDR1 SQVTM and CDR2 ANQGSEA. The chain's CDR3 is CSGGSLYEQYF. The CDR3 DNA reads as TGCAGCGGAGGTAGTCTCTACGAGCAGTACTTC.

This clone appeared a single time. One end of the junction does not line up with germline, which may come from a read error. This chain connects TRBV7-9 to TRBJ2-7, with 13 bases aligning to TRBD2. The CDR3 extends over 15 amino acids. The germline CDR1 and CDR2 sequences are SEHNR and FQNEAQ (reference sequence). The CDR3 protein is CASTPTSGRAYEQYF. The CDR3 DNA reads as TGTGCCAGCACCCCTACTAGCGGGAGGGCCTATGAGCAGTACTTC.

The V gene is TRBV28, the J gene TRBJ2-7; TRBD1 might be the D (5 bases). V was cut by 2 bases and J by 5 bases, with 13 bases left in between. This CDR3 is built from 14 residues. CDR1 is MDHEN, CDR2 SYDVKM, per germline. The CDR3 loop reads CASSLMQGVHEQYF. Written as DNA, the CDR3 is TGTGCCAGCAGTTTAATGCAGGGTGTACACGAGCAGTACTTC.

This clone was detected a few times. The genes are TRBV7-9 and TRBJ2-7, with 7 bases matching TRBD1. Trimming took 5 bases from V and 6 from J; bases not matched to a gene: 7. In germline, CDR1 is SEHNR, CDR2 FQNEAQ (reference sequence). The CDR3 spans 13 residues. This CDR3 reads CASSQGQVGEQYF. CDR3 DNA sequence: TGTGCCAGCAGCCAAGGACAGGTTGGCGAGCAGTACTTC.

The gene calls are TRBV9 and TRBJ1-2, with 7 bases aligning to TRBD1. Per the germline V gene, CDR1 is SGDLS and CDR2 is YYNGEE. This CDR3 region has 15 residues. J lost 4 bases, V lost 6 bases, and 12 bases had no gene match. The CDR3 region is CASTPGPGTVYGYTF. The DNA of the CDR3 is TGTGCCAGCACCCCCGGGCCCGGGACAGTCTATGGCTACACCTTC.

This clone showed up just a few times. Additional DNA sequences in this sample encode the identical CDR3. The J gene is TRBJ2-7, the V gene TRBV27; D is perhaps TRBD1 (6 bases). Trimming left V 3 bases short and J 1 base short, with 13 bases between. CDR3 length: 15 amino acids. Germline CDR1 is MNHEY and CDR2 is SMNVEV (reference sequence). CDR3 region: CASSFLGQGSYEQYF. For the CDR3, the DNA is TGTGCCAGCAGTTTCCTGGGGCAGGGGTCCTACGAGCAGTACTTC.

CDR3 in DNA: TGTGCCAGCAGCGGAGGAAGGACAGGGACCTACGAGCAGTACTTC. It yields the protein CASSGGRTGTYEQYF. The chain carries TRBV9 and TRBJ2-7; TRBD1 matches at 8 bases. The germline V gene has CDR1 SGDLS and CDR2 YYNGEE. The V and J ends lost 3 bases and 2 bases, in that order; junction bases with no gene match: 7. This CDR3 is 15 amino acids long. The whole variable domain, remainder taken from reference TRBV9 and TRBJ2-7, is DSGVTQTPKHLITATGQRVTLRCSPRSGDLSVYWYQQSLDQGLQFLIQYYNGEERAKGNILERFSAQQFPDLHSELNLSSLELGDSALYFCASSGGRTGTYEQYFGPGTRLTVT.

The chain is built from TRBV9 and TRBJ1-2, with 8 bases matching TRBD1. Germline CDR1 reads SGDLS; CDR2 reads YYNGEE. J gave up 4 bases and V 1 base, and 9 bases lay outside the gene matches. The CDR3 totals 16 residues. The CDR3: CASSVQKGGQGYGYTF. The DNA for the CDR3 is TGTGCCAGCAGCGTACAAAAGGGCGGACAGGGCTATGGCTACACCTTC. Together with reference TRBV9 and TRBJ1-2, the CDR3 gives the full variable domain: DSGVTQTPKHLITATGQRVTLRCSPRSGDLSVYWYQQSLDQGLQFLIQYYNGEERAKGNILERFSAQQFPDLHSELNLSSLELGDSALYFCASSVQKGGQGYGYTFGSGTRLTVV.

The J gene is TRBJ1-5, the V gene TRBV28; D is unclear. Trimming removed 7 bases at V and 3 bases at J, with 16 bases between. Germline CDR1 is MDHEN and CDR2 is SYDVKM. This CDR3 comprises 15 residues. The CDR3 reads CASTTVAGVNQPQHF. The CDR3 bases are TGTGCCAGCACCACAGTAGCCGGGGTCAATCAGCCCCAGCATTTT.

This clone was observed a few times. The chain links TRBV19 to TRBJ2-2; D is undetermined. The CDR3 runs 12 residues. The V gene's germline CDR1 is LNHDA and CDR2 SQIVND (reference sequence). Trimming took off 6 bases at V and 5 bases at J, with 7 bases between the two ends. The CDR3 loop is CASREETGELFF. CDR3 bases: TGTGCCAGTAGAGAGGAAACCGGGGAGCTGTTTTTT. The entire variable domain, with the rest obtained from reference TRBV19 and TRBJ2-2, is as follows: DGGITQSPKYLFRKEGQNVTLSCEQNLNHDAMYWYRQDPGQGLRLIYYSQIVNDFQKGDIAEGYSVSREKKESFPLTVTSAQKNPTAFYLCASREETGELFFGEGSRLTVL.

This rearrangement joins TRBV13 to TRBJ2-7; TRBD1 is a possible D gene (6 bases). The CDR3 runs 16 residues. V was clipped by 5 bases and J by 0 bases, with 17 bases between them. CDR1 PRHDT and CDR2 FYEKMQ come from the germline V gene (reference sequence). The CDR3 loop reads CASSPTAGVISYEQYF. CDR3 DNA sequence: TGTGCCAGCAGCCCGACGGCAGGGGTGATCTCCTACGAGCAGTACTTC.

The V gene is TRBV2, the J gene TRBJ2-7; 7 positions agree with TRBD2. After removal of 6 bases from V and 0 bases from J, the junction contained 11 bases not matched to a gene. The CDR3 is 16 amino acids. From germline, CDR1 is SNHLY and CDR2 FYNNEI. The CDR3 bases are TGTGCCAGCAGGAGGATCCTAGCGGCTAGCTCCTACGAGCAGTACTTC. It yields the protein CASRRILAASSYEQYF. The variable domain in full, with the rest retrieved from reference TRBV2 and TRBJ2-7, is EPEVTQTPSHQVTQMGQEVILRCVPISNHLYFYWYRQILGQKVEFLVSFYNNEISEKSEIFDDQFSVERPDGSNFTLKIRSTKLEDSAMYFCASRRILAASSYEQYFGPGTRLTVT.

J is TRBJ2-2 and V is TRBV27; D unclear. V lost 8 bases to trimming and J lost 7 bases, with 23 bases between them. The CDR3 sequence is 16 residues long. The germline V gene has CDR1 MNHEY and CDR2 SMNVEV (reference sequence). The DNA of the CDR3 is TGTGCCAGCGGCTCCCCTTACCTTAGCTTCGGCGGGGAGCTGTTTTTT. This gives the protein CASGSPYLSFGGELFF.